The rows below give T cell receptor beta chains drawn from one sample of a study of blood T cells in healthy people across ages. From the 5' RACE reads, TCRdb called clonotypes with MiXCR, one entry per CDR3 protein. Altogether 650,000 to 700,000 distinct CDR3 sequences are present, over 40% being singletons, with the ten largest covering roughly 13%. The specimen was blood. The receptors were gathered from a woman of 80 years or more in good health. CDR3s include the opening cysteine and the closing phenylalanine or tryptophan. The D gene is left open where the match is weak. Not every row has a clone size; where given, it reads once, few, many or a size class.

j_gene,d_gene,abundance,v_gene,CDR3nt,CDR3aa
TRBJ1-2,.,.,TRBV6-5,TGTGCCAGCAGTTTGCTGCGTGGTTTGGGCTATGGCTACACCTTC,CASSLLRGLGYGYTF
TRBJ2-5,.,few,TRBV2,TGTGCCAGCAGCCGGGACTTATACAATGAGCAGTACTTC,CASSRDLYNEQYF
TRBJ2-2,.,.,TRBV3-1,TGTGCCAGCAGCCAAGCGGCCACCGGGGAGCTGTTTTTT,CASSQAATGELFF
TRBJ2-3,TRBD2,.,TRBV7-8,TGTGCCAGCAGCCGGACTAGCGGGGAGACGACAGATACGCAGTATTTT,CASSRTSGETTDTQYF
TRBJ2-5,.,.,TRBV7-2,TGTGCCAGCAGCCCGTCAGGGACATACCAAGAGACCCAGTACTTC,CASSPSGTYQETQYF
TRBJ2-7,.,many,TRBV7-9,TGTGCCAGCAGCCAAATAGGGGACGAGCAGTACTTC,CASSQIGDEQYF
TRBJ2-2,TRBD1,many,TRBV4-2,TGTGCCAGCAGCCACGGACAGGGGGACACCGGGGAGCTGTTTTTT,CASSHGQGDTGELFF
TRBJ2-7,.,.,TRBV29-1,TGCAGCGTTGTAAAAGAGGGGGGTTCCTACGAGCAGTACTTC,CSVVKEGGSYEQYF
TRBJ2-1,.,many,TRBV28,TGTGCCAGCAGTTTATGGGGCAATGAGCAGTTCTTC,CASSLWGNEQFF
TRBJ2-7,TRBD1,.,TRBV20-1,TGCAGTGCTTGGGGGACAGCAGAGCAGTACTTC,CSAWGTAEQYF
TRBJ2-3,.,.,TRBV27,TGTGCCAGCGCCCAGGGGACCACAGATACGCAGTATTTT,CASAQGTTDTQYF
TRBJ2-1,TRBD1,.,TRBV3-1,TGTGCCAGCAGCCAGGGGACAGGGGGCGCAACCCTCTCTCAGCAGTTCTTC,CASSQGTGGATLSQQFF
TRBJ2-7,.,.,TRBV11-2,TGTGCCAGCAGCCAAGATCACTCGGGCTATCGGACCTACGAGCAGTACTTC,CASSQDHSGYRTYEQYF
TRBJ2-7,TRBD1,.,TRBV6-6,TGTGCCAGCAGTCTACAGGGGGCAGTTGGAGCCTACGAGCAGTACTTC,CASSLQGAVGAYEQYF
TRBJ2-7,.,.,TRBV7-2,TGTGCCAGCAGCTTAGCGTTACAGGGTGCGTTGTACTTC,CASSLALQGALYF
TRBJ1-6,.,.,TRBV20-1,TGCAGTGCTAGCAGGGAGTATAATTCACCCCTCCACTTT,CSASREYNSPLHF
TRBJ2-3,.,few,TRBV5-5,TGTGCCAGCAGCTTGGTCAGCGGCTTCACAGATACGCAGTATTTT,CASSLVSGFTDTQYF
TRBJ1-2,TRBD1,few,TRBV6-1,TGTGCCAGCTGGACAGGGTTTCGAGGCTACACCTTC,CASWTGFRGYTF
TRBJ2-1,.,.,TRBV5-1,TGCGCCAGCAGCTTACAGGGAAATGTGCAGTTCTTC,CASSLQGNVQFF
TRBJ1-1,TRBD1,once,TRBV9,TGTGCCAGCAGCGTAGGGGACAGTGACGCTGAAGCTTTCTTT,CASSVGDSDAEAFF
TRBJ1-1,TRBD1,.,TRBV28,TGTGCCAGCAGTTTCCCGGTTCGTGCACAGGGGAGTGAAGCTTTCTTT,CASSFPVRAQGSEAFF
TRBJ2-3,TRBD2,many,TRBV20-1,TGCAGTGCTATAGCGGGGGGGCATTCAGATACGCAGTATTTT,CSAIAGGHSDTQYF
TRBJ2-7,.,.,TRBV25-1,TGTGCCAGCACCAACACCTTCTTAAAGGGTGAGCAGTACTTC,CASTNTFLKGEQYF
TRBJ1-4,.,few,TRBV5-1,TGCGCCAGCAGCTTGGCCGGCGGAGTTAATGAAAAACTGTTTTTT,CASSLAGGVNEKLFF
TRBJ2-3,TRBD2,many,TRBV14,TGTGCCAGCAGCCACCCCTCGGGACTACGGCTGTATTTT,CASSHPSGLRLYF
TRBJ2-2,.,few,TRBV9,TGTGCCAGCACCTCCCGAGGGGGACGAAACACCGGGGAGCTGTTTTTT,CASTSRGGRNTGELFF
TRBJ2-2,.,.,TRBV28,TGTGCCAGCAGTGGGGCGGGGAGCACCGGGGAGCTGTTTTTT,CASSGAGSTGELFF
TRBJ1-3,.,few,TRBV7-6,TGTGCCAGCAGCTTAGCGGGCGTCTCTGGAAACACCATATATTTT,CASSLAGVSGNTIYF
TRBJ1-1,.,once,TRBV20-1,TGCAGTGCCTCTAGTACCGGGACATTTAACACTGAAGCTTTCTTT,CSASSTGTFNTEAFF
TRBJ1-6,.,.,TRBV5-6,TGTGCCAGCAGCGTGCCAGGCAATTCACCCCTCCACTTT,CASSVPGNSPLHF
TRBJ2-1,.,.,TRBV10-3,TGTGCCATCAGTGAGAAGACGACAGGTGAGCAGTTCTTC,CAISEKTTGEQFF
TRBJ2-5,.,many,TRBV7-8,TGTGCCAGCAGCTTCCAAGCGGGTCAAGAGACCCAGTACTTC,CASSFQAGQETQYF
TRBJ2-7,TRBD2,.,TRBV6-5,TGTGCCAGCAGCCCGGGACTAGCGGTTCACTACGAGCAGTACTTC,CASSPGLAVHYEQYF
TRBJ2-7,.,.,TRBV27,TGTGCCAGCAGCCAGACAGGCCACTACGAGCAGTACTTC,CASSQTGHYEQYF
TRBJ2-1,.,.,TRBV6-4,TGTGCCAGCAGTGACAATGCGGGGAACTCCTACAATGAGCAGTTCTTC,CASSDNAGNSYNEQFF
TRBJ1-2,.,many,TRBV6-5,TGTGCCAGCAGTTACTCGACAGCTCCAAACTATGGCTACACCTTC,CASSYSTAPNYGYTF
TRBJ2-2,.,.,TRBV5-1,TGCGCCAGCAAAGTCGGGGAGGAGCTGTTTTTT,CASKVGEELFF
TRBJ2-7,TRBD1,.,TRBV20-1,TGCAGTGCTAGAGACCGAGGGACAGGACACTATGAGCAGTACTTC,CSARDRGTGHYEQYF
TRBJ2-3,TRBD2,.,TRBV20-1,TGCAGTGCTAGAGATCGGGAGGGGGGTTGGACAGATACGCAGTATTTT,CSARDREGGWTDTQYF
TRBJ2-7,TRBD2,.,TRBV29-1,TGCAGCGTTGCCGGGACTAGCGGAAACGAGCAGTACTTC,CSVAGTSGNEQYF
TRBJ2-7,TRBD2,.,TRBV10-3,TGTGCCATCAGCCCGGGGGAGGGCTACGAGCAGTACTTC,CAISPGEGYEQYF
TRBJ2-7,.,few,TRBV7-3,TGTGCCAGCAGCTTAAGTCTAGCGAGGAACAATGAGCAGTACTTC,CASSLSLARNNEQYF
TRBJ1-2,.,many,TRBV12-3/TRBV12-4,TGTGCCAGCAGTTTAGCGGGGGGCTATGGCTACACCTTC,CASSLAGGYGYTF
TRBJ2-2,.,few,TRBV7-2,TGTGCCAGCAGCTGGGGCCACAGGGTCGGGGAGCTGTTTTTT,CASSWGHRVGELFF
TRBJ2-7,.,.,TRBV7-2,TGTGCCAGCAGCTTACGATCGGAATTCTCCTACGAGCAGTACTTC,CASSLRSEFSYEQYF
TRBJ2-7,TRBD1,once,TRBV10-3,TGTGCCATCCGACCGGGACAGGGCTATAATGAGCAGTACTTC,CAIRPGQGYNEQYF
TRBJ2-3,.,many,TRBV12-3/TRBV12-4,TGTGCCAGCAGTTTCCCCACAGATACGCAGTATTTT,CASSFPTDTQYF
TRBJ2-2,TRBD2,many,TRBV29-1,TGCAGCGTTGAAAATTACCGGGGTAGCGGGGGTTCCGGGGAGCTGTTTTTT,CSVENYRGSGGSGELFF
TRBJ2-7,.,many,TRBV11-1,TGTGCCAGCAGCTTAGCGGAAAGCTACGAGCAGTACTTC,CASSLAESYEQYF
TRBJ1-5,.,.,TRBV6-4,TGTGCCAGCAGTCCCGACAGGAATAGCAATCAGCCCCAGCATTTT,CASSPDRNSNQPQHF
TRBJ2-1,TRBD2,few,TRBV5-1,TGCGCCAGCAGCTTGGCTCGCGGGAGGCTCTCCTACAATGAGCAGTTCTTC,CASSLARGRLSYNEQFF
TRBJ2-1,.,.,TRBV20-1,TGCAGTGCTAGAGGCCGGGATCGTCTCTACAATGAGCAGTTCTTC,CSARGRDRLYNEQFF
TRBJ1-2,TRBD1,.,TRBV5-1,TGCGCCAGCAGCGTAGGACAGGGCGGGCTTGTCTATGGCTACACCTTC,CASSVGQGGLVYGYTF